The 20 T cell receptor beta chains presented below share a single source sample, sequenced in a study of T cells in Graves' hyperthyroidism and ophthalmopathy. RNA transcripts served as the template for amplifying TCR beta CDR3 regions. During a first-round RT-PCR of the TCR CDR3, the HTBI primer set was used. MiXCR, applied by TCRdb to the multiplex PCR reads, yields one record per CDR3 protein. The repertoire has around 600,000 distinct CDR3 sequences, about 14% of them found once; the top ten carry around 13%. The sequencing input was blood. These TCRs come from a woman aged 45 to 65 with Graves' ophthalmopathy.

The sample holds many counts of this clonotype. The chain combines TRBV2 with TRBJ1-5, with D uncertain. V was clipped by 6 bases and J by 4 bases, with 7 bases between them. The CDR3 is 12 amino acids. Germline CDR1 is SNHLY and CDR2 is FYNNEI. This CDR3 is CASRVMNQPQHF. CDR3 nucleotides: TGTGCCAGCAGGGTTATGAATCAGCCCCAGCATTTT.

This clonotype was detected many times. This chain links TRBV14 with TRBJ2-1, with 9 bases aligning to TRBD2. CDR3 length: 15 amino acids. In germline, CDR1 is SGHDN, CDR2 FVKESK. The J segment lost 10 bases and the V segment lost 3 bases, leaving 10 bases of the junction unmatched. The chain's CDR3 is CASSQSGRYPLEQFF. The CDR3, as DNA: TGTGCCAGCAGCCAGAGCGGGAGGTACCCCCTCGAGCAGTTCTTC.

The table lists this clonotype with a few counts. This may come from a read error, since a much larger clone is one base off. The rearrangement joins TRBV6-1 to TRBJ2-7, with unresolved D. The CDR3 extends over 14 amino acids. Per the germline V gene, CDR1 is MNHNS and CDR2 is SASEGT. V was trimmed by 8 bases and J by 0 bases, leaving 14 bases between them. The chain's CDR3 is CASRSSVASYEQYF. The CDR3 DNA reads TGTGCCAGCCGGTCCTCCGTCGCCTCCTACGAGCAGTACTTC.

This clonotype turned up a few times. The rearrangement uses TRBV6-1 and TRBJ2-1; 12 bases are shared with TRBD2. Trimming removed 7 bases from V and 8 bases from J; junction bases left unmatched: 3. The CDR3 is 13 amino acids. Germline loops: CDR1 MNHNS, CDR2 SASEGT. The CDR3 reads CASKRTSGDEQFF. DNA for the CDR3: TGTGCCAGCAAGAGGACTAGCGGGGATGAGCAGTTCTTC.

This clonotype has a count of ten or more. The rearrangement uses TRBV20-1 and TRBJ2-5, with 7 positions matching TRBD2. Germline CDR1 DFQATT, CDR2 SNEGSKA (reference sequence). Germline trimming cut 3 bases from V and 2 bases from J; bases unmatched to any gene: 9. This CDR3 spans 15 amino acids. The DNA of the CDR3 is TGCAGTGCTAGCCCCCTGGCGGGAGTACAAGAGACCCAGTACTTC. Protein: CSASPLAGVQETQYF.

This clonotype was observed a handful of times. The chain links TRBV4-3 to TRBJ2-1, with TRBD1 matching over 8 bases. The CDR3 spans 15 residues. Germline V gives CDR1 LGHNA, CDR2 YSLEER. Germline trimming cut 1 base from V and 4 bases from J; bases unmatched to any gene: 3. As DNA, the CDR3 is TGCGCCAGCAGCCAAGGACAGGGGATATACAATGAGCAGTTCTTC. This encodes CASSQGQGIYNEQFF.

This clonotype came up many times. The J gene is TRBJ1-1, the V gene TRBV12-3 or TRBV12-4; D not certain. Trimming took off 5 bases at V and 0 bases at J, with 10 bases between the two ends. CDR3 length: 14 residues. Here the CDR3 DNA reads TGTGCCAGCAGTCCCCGCGGGCTGAACACTGAAGCTTTCTTT. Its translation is CASSPRGLNTEAFF.

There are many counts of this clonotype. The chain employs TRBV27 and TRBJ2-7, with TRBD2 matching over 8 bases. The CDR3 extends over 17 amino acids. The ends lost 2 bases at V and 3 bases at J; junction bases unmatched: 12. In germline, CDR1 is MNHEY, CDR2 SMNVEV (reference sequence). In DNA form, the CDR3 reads TGTGCCAGCAGTTTAGGGTCATCCGGGACTAGGATCTACGAGCAGTACTTC. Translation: CASSLGSSGTRIYEQYF.

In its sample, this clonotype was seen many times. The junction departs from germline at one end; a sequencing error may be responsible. The CDR3 sequence is CASSIAGGEYEQYF. The CDR3 coding sequence is TGTGCCAGCAGCATAGCGGGAGGGGAGTACGAGCAGTACTTC. V is TRBV7-9 and J is TRBJ2-7, with 11 bases aligning to TRBD2. Per germline, CDR1 SEHNR and CDR2 FQNEAQ (reference sequence). This CDR3 contains 14 residues.

The CDR3 bases are TGCAGTGCTAGGCGGGGGTTCAGCAATCAGCCCCAGCATTTT. Amino acids: CSARRGFSNQPQHF. V gene TRBV20-1 combines with J gene TRBJ1-5; TRBD1 might be the D (5 bases). In germline, CDR1 is DFQATT, CDR2 SNEGSKA (reference sequence). Trimming left V 3 bases short and J 1 base short, with 10 bases between. This CDR3 has 14 residues.

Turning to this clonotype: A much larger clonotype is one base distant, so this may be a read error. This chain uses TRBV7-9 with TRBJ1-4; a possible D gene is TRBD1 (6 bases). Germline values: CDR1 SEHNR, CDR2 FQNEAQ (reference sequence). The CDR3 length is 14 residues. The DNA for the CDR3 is TGTCCCAGCACCGGAGGACAGACAAATGAAAAACTGTTTTTT. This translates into CPSTGGQTNEKLFF. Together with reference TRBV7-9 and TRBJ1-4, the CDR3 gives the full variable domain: DTGVSQNPRHKITKRGQNVTFRCDPISEHNRLYWYRQTLGQGPEFLTYFQNEAQLEKSRLLSDRFSAERPKGSFSTLEIQRTEQGDSAMYLCPSTGGQTNEKLFFGSGTQLSVL.

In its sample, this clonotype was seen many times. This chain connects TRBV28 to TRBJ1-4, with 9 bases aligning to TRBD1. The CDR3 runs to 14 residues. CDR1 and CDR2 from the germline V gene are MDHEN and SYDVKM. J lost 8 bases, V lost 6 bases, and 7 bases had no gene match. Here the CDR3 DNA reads TGTGCCAGCAGACCACAGGGGGCGCTGGAAAAACTGTTTTTT. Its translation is CASRPQGALEKLFF.

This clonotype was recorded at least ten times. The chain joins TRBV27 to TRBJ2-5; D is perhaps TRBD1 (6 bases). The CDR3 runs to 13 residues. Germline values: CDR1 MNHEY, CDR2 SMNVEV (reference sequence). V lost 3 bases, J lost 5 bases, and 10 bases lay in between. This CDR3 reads CASSFDRLETQYF. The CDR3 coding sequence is TGTGCCAGCAGTTTTGACAGGTTGGAGACCCAGTACTTC.

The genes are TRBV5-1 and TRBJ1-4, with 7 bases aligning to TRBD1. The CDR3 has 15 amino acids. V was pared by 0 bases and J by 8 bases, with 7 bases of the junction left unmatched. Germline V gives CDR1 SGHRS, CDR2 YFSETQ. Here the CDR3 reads CASSLGGTAGEKLFF. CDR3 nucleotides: TGCGCCAGCAGCTTGGGTGGGACAGCGGGGGAAAAACTGTTTTTT.

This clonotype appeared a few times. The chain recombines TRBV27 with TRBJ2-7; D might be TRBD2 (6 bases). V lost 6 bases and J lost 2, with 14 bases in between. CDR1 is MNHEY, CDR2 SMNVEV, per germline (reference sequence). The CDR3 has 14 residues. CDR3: CASRGTYQTYEQYF. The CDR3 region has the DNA TGTGCCAGCAGAGGGACTTATCAAACCTACGAGCAGTACTTC.

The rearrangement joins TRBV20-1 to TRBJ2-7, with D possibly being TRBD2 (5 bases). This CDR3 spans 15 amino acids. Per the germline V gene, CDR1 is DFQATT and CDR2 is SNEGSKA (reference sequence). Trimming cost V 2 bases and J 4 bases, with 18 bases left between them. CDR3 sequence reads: CSARPLSSGSYEQYF. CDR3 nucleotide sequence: TGCAGTGCTAGACCATTGTCCAGCGGCAGTTACGAGCAGTACTTC.

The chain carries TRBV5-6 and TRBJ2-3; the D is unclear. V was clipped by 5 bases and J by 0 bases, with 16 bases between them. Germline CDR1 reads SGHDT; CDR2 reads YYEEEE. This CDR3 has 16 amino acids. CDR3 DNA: TGTGCCAGCAGTTCGGCATTCAGTACTAGCACAGATACGCAGTATTTT. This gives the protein CASSSAFSTSTDTQYF. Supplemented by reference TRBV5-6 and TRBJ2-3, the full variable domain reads DAGVTQSPTHLIKTRGQQVTLRCSPKSGHDTVSWYQQALGQGPQFIFQYYEEEERQRGNFPDRFSGHQFPNYSSELNVNALLLGDSALYLCASSSAFSTSTDTQYFGPGTRLTVL.

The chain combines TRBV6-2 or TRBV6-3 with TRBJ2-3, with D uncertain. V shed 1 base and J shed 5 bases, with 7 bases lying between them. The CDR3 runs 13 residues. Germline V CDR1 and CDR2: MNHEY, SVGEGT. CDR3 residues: CASSYFPGDTQYF. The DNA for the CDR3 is TGTGCCAGCAGTTACTTCCCGGGAGATACGCAGTATTTT.

CDR3 region: CASSQDRQGAGKLFF. The CDR3 DNA follows: TGCGCCAGCAGCCAAGATCGGCAGGGGGCTGGAAAACTGTTTTTT. The V and J genes are TRBV4-3 and TRBJ1-4, with TRBD1 identical over 8 bases. The ends lost 0 bases at V and 10 bases at J; junction bases unmatched: 7. Per germline, CDR1 LGHNA and CDR2 YSLEER. The CDR3 has 15 residues.

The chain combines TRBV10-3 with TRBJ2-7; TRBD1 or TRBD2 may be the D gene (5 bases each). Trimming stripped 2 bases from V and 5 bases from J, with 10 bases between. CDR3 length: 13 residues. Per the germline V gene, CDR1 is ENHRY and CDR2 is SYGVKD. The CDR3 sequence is CAISEVGTHEQYF. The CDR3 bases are TGTGCCATCAGTGAGGTGGGGACCCACGAGCAGTACTTC.